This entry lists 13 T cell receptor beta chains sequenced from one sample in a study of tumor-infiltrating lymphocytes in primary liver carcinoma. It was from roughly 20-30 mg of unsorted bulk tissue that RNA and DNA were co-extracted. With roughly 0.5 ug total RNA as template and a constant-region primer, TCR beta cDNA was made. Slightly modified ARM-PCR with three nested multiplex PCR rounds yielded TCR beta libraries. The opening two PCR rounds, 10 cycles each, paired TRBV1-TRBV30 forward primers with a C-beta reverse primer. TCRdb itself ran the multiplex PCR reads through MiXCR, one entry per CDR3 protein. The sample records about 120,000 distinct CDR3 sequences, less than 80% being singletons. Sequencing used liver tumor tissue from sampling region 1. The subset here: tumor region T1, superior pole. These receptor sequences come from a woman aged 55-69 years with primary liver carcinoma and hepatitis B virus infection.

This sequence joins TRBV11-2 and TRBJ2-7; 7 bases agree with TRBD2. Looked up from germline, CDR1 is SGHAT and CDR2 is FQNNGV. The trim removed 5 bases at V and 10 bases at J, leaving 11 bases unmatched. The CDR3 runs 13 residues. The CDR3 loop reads CASSLTSVSEQYF. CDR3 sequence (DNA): TGTGCCAGCAGCCTAACTAGCGTGAGCGAACAGTACTTC. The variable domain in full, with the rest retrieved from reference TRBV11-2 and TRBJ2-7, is EAGVAQSPRYKIIEKRQSVAFWCNPISGHATLYWYQQILGQGPKLLIQFQNNGVVDDSQLPKDRFSAERLKGVDSTLKIQPAKLEDSAVYLCASSLTSVSEQYFGPGTRLTVT.

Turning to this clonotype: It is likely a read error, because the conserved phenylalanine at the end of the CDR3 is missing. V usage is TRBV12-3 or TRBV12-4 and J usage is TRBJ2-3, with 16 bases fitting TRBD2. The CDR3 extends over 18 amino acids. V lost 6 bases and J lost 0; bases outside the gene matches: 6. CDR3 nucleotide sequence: TGTGCCAGCAGATATGGGACTAGCGGGAGGGGGAGCACAGATACGCAGTATCTT. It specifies CASRYGTSGRGSTDTQYL.

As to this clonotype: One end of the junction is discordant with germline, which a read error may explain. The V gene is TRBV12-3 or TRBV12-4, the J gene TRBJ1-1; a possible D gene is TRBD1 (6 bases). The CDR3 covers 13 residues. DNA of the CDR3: TGTGCCGGCAGTTTAGCCTGGGACATTACAGCTTTCTTT. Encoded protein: CAGSLAWDITAFF.

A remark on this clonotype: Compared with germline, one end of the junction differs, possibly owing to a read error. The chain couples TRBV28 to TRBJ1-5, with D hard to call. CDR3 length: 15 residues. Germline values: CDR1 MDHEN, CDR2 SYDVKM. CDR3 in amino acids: CASSILWKSNQPQQF. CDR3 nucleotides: TGTGCCAGCAGTATTCTTTGGAAGAGCAATCAGCCCCAGCAATTT.

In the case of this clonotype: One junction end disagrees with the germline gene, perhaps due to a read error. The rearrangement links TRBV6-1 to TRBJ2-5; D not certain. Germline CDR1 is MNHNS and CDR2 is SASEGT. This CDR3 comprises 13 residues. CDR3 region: CAALAQHQEIQYF. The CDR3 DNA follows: TGTGCCGCCCTCGCACAGCACCAAGAGATCCAGTACTTC.

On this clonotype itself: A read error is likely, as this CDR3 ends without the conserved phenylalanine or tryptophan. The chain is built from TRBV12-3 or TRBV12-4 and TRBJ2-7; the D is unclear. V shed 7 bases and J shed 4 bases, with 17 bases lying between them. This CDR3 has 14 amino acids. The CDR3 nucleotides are TGTGCCAGCACCAGCGACACCGGCTCTTACGAGCAGTACCTC. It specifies CASTSDTGSYEQYL.

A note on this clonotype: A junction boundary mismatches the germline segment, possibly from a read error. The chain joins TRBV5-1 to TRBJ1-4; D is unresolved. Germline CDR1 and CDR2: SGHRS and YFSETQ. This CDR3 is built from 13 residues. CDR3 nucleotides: TGCGCCAGCGGCCCGGGAGCGAATGAAAAACTGTTCTTT. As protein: CASGPGANEKLFF. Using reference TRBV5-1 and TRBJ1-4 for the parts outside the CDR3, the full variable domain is KAGVTQTPRYLIKTRGQQVTLSCSPISGHRSVSWYQQTPGQGLQFLFEYFSETQRNKGNFPGRFSGRQFSNSRSEMNVSTLELGDSALYLCASGPGANEKLFFGSGTQLSVL.

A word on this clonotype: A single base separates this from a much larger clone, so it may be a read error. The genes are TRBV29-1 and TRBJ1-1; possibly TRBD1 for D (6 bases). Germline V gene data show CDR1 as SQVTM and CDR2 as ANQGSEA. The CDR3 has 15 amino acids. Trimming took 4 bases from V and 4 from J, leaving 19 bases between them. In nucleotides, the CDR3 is TGCAGCGTTGCGGGGGTCGGGGGCATGAGCACTGAAGCTTTCTTT. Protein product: CSVAGVGGMSTEAFF.

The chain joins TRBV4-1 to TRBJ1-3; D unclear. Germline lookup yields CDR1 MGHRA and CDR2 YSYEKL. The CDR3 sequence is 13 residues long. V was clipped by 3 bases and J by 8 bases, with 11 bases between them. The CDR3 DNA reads TGCGCCAGCAGCCAGACTCGGGGAGACACCATATATTTT. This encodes CASSQTRGDTIYF.

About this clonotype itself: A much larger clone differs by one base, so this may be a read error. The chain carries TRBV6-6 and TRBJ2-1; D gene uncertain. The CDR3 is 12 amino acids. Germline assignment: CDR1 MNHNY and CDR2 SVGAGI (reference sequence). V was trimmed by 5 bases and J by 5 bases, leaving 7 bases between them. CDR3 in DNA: TGTGCCAGCAGTCGGACCCACAATGAGCAGTTCTTC. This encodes CASSRTHNEQFF.

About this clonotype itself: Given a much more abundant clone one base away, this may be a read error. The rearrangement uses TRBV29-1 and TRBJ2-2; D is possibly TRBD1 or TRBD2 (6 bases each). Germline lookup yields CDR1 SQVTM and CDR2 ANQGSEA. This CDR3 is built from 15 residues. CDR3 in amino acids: CSVQGTGRRDGGLFF. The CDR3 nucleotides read TGCAGCGTCCAGGGGACGGGGCGGCGGGACGGGGGGCTGTTTTTT.

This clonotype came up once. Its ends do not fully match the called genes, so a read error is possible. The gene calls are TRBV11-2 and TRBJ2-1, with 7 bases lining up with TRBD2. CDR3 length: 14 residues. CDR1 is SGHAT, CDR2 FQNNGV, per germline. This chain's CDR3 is CASKTSWTYNDQFF. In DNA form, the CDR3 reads TGTGCCAGCAAGACTAGCTGGACCTACAATGACCAGTTCTTC.

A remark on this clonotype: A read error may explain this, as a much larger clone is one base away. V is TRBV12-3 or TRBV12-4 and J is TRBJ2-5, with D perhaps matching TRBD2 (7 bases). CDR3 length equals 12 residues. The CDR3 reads CVSWGGQETQYF. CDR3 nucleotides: TGTGTCTCCTGGGGGGGCCAGGAGACCCAGTACTTC.